These 18 T cell receptor beta chains were sequenced from one sample in a study of T cells after yellow fever vaccination. A single record per CDR3 protein comes from TCRdb applying MiXCR to the 5' RACE reads. The repertoire has some 420,000 distinct CDR3 sequences, roughly 20% of them found once; the top ten carry about a sixth. The sample was PBMCs, taken before the yellow fever booster vaccination. These receptors came from a man younger than 35 who received the YFV17D yellow fever vaccine.

The chain uses TRBV20-1 and TRBJ2-7, with 9 bases that match TRBD2. The CDR3 extends over 12 amino acids. V was pared by 5 bases and J by 4 bases, with 3 bases of the junction left unmatched. Germline CDR1 DFQATT, CDR2 SNEGSKA (reference sequence). DNA for the CDR3: TGCAGTGCTGGAGCGGGGGGTTACGAGCAGTACGTC. This gives the protein CSAGAGGYEQYV.

The rearrangement joins TRBV27 to TRBJ2-1; D is perhaps TRBD2 (5 bases). The CDR3 consists of 15 residues. CDR1 and CDR2 from the germline V gene are MNHEY and SMNVEV (reference sequence). The V end was cut by 1 base, the J end by 5 bases, with 12 bases between. The CDR3 spells CASSLLGVKNNEQFF. CDR3 in DNA: TGTGCCAGCAGTTTATTGGGAGTGAAAAACAATGAGCAGTTCTTC.

This clonotype was found a few times. The chain uses TRBV5-1 and TRBJ1-1; D remains ambiguous. CDR1 and CDR2 (germline): SGHRS, YFSETQ. The V and J ends lost 0 bases and 1 base respectively, with 7 bases between them. The CDR3 extends over 14 amino acids. The CDR3 is CASSLGHPNTEAFF. DNA for the CDR3: TGCGCCAGCAGCTTGGGACACCCGAACACTGAAGCTTTCTTT.

The V and J genes are TRBV4-2 and TRBJ2-5, with 11 positions matching TRBD2. The CDR3 consists of 16 residues. V trimming: 0 bases; J trimming: 5 bases; junction bases outside the gene matches: 5. Per germline, CDR1 LGHNA and CDR2 YNFKEQ. The CDR3 loop is CASSQEGLAVYETQYF. DNA for the CDR3: TGTGCCAGCAGCCAAGAGGGACTAGCGGTATATGAGACCCAGTACTTC.

Many counts were recorded for this clonotype. This chain links TRBV29-1 with TRBJ2-1; D possibly matches TRBD1 or TRBD2 (5 bases each). This CDR3 has 13 residues. The germline V gene has CDR1 SQVTM and CDR2 ANQGSEA. V was shortened by 6 bases and J by 7 bases, with 16 bases between the two germline ends. The CDR3 region has the DNA TGCAGCGTCTGGGGCGCGACGGGGAATGAGCAGTTCTTC. Its translation: CSVWGATGNEQFF.

This clonotype was counted a few times. This chain uses TRBV7-9 with TRBJ2-2, with D hard to call. The germline CDR1 and CDR2 sequences are SEHNR and FQNEAQ (reference sequence). The length of the CDR3 is 15 residues. V was clipped by 3 bases and J by 3 bases, with 11 bases between them. The CDR3 DNA sequence: TGTGCCAGCAGCTTGCCAGACGGCTACACCGGGGAGCTGTTTTTT. It encodes CASSLPDGYTGELFF.

The gene calls are TRBV4-2 and TRBJ2-7, with D unresolved. Trimming shortened V by 1 base and J by 2 bases, and 6 bases separated the two germline ends. This CDR3 comprises 13 residues. Germline CDR1 is LGHNA and CDR2 is YNFKEQ. Written as DNA, the CDR3 is TGTGCCAGCAGCCAAGCCGCCCCCTACGAGCAGTACTTC. Protein: CASSQAAPYEQYF.

The chain couples TRBV5-6 to TRBJ2-7; either TRBD1 or TRBD2 may supply D (5 bases each). Per the germline V gene, CDR1 is SGHDT and CDR2 is YYEEEE. Deletions cut 2 bases from V and 6 bases from J, with 9 bases between. This CDR3 region has 12 residues. CDR3 in amino acids: CASSFWGPEQYF. CDR3 nucleotide sequence: TGTGCCAGCAGCTTTTGGGGACCCGAGCAGTACTTC.

The CDR3: CASSPGGNTYSNQPQHF. The CDR3, as DNA: TGTGCCAGCTCCCCCGGGGGCAACACTTATAGCAATCAGCCCCAGCATTTT. The chain recombines TRBV12-3 or TRBV12-4 with TRBJ1-5, with D possibly being TRBD1 (6 bases). V was trimmed by 8 bases and J by 0 bases, leaving 20 bases between them. The CDR3 is 17 residues long.

This chain joins TRBV28 and TRBJ2-3; the match to TRBD2 covers 14 bases. J lost 2 bases, V lost 5 bases, and 3 bases had no gene match. CDR1 and CDR2 (germline): MDHEN, SYDVKM. The CDR3 has 16 amino acids. The CDR3: CASSRGLAGDTDTQYF. CDR3 DNA sequence: TGTGCCAGCAGTAGGGGACTAGCGGGGGACACAGATACGCAGTATTTT.

The CDR3 protein is CASSSRDRQGGRSPGYTF. The CDR3 bases are TGTGCCAGCAGCTCTAGGGACAGGCAGGGTGGCAGGTCTCCTGGCTACACCTTC. The chain has TRBV7-9 and TRBJ1-2; TRBD1 matches 8 bases. The J segment lost 7 bases and the V segment lost 4 bases, leaving 20 bases of the junction unmatched. The germline V gene has CDR1 SEHNR and CDR2 FQNEAQ (reference sequence). The CDR3 is made up of 18 amino acids. The full variable domain, in which reference TRBV7-9 and TRBJ1-2 provide the parts outside the CDR3, is DTGVSQNPRHKITKRGQNVTFRCDPISEHNRLYWYRQTLGQGPEFLTYFQNEAQLEKSRLLSDRFSAERPKGSFSTLEIQRTEQGDSAMYLCASSSRDRQGGRSPGYTFGSGTRLTVV.

The table lists this clonotype with many counts. The V and J genes are TRBV3-1 and TRBJ1-1; no clear D gene. Trimming pared 1 base from V and 7 bases from J, leaving 10 bases between. This CDR3 spans 13 amino acids. Germline V gives CDR1 LGHDT, CDR2 YNNKEL (reference sequence). The CDR3 DNA reads as TGTGCCAGCAGCCAAGGAGGGATCGGTGAAGCTTTCTTT. Translated: CASSQGGIGEAFF.

This clonotype was seen more than once but under ten times. The CDR3 bases are TGCGCCAGCAGCTTTCGCCCGGACGGGGCCAACGTCCTGACTTTC. The encoded protein is CASSFRPDGANVLTF. The chain employs TRBV5-1 and TRBJ2-6; unclear D gene. Trimming removed 2 bases from V and 4 bases from J, with 10 bases in between. Germline assignment: CDR1 SGHRS and CDR2 YFSETQ. The CDR3 loop spans 15 amino acids.

The chain combines TRBV20-1 with TRBJ1-2; D gene ambiguous. The CDR3 runs 12 residues. V shed 3 bases and J shed 5 bases, with 10 bases lying between them. Germline assignment: CDR1 DFQATT and CDR2 SNEGSKA (reference sequence). The DNA for the CDR3 is TGCAGTGCTAGTAGGTTCCCTTATGGCTACACCTTC. Protein: CSASRFPYGYTF.

This clonotype was seen ten or more times. The J gene is TRBJ2-1, the V gene TRBV7-9; 7 positions match TRBD1. CDR1 SEHNR and CDR2 FQNEAQ come from the germline V gene (reference sequence). This CDR3 is built from 14 residues. V was pared by 8 bases and J by 0 bases, with 4 bases of the junction left unmatched. The DNA of the CDR3 is TGTGCCAGCGGATCAGGGGGCTCCTACAATGAGCAGTTCTTC. Translation: CASGSGGSYNEQFF.

This clonotype was seen more than once but under ten times. The rearrangement uses TRBV7-2 and TRBJ2-7; TRBD1 is a possible D gene (6 bases). The CDR3 totals 15 residues. Per the germline V gene, CDR1 is SGHTA and CDR2 is FQGNSA. Trimming cost V 3 bases and J 1 base, with 13 bases left between them. Here the CDR3 reads CASSFSGTLSYEQYF. The CDR3 DNA reads TGTGCCAGCAGCTTCTCCGGGACACTATCCTACGAGCAGTACTTC. Together with reference TRBV7-2 and TRBJ2-7, the CDR3 gives the full variable domain: GAGVSQSPSNKVTEKGKDVELRCDPISGHTALYWYRQSLGQGLEFLIYFQGNSAPDKSGLPSDRFSAERTGGSVSTLTIQRTQQEDSAVYLCASSFSGTLSYEQYFGPGTRLTVT.

This clonotype occurred a few times. The CDR3 region is CALRDKGSSYNEQFF. CDR3 DNA: TGTGCCTTAAGAGACAAGGGTAGCTCCTACAATGAGCAGTTCTTC. This chain uses TRBV6-2 or TRBV6-3 with TRBJ2-1; D gene uncertain. The CDR3 contains 15 residues. Germline V gene sequence: CDR1 MNHEY, CDR2 SVGEGT. The V and J ends lost 11 bases and 0 bases respectively, with 17 bases between them.

The rearrangement uses TRBV9 and TRBJ2-2; no clear D. Germline lookup yields CDR1 SGDLS and CDR2 YYNGEE. The CDR3 has 15 amino acids. The ends were cut back, 0 bases at V and 6 bases at J, with 12 bases in the middle. The DNA of the CDR3 is TGTGCCAGCAGCGTAGACGTAGGGAAGTCCGGGGAGCTGTTTTTT. Translated: CASSVDVGKSGELFF.